The 26 T cell receptor beta chains given below trace back to one sample, sequenced in a study of regulatory T cells in long-lasting Graves disease. Time point given: newly diagnosed GD, antithyroid drugs for less than 3 months. Construction of the TCR library relied on RNA isolated from PBMCs. HTBI primers from iRepertoire and Arm-PCR of CDR3 regions yielded the TCR beta libraries. TCRdb independently ran MiXCR on the multiplex PCR reads; one entry per CDR3 protein. The data contain 350,000 to 450,000 distinct CDR3 sequences, around 17% of them singletons. In addition, the sample was reused for a study of T cells in Graves' hyperthyroidism and ophthalmopathy.

Source: peripheral blood mononuclear cells (PBMCs), taken at new diagnosis, from a patient treated with antithyroid drugs. The receptors shown here come from a man in his forties with Graves disease.

There are many counts of this clonotype. V gene TRBV5-1 combines with J gene TRBJ2-3; D gene unclear. The germline V and J ends were trimmed by 0 bases and 7 bases, with 12 bases remaining between them. This CDR3 comprises 14 residues. CDR1 is SGHRS, CDR2 YFSETQ, per germline. The CDR3 DNA reads as TGCGCCAGCAGCTTGGCCGGCGGATCGAATACGCAGTATTTT. It translates to CASSLAGGSNTQYF.

This clonotype appeared a few times. V gene TRBV5-1 combines with J gene TRBJ2-7; TRBD1 agrees at 7 bases. The CDR3 extends over 14 amino acids. Per the germline V gene, CDR1 is SGHRS and CDR2 is YFSETQ. V dropped 3 bases and J dropped 4; count of bases not matched to a gene: 7. CDR3 nucleotides: TGCGCCAGCAGCTCGACAGGGAACCATTACGAGCAGTACTTC. It translates to CASSSTGNHYEQYF.

This clonotype occurred many times. The chain employs TRBV28 and TRBJ2-7; D is possibly TRBD1 or TRBD2 (5 bases each). Trimming stripped 6 bases from V and 0 bases from J, with 21 bases between. Germline V gene data show CDR1 as MDHEN and CDR2 as SYDVKM. This CDR3 contains 17 residues. CDR3 nucleotides: TGTGCCAGCAGCCCGTGGGGGAGCAGGCCGGTCTCCTACGAGCAGTACTTC. Amino acids: CASSPWGSRPVSYEQYF.

The sample holds many counts of this clonotype. The V gene is TRBV18, the J gene TRBJ2-7; D possibly corresponds to TRBD2 (6 bases). There are 13 residues in the CDR3. Trimming removed 3 bases from V and 7 bases from J, with 13 bases in between. From germline, CDR1 is KGHSH and CDR2 LQKENI. CDR3 DNA: TGTGCCAGCTCACCCACCCCTGGGGGGGAGCAGTACTTC. Translating gives CASSPTPGGEQYF.

This clonotype was observed many times. The J gene is TRBJ2-1, the V gene TRBV5-6, with 10 bases lining up with TRBD2. The ends lost 3 bases at V and 5 bases at J; junction bases unmatched: 5. The CDR3 runs 15 residues. Germline CDR1 reads SGHDT; CDR2 reads YYEEEE. The CDR3 region is CASSSGLADNNEQFF. CDR3 nucleotides: TGTGCCAGCAGCTCAGGACTAGCGGATAACAATGAGCAGTTCTTC.

This clonotype has ten or more counts. Here the CDR3 reads CSARAHRDGYTEAFF. CDR3 coding DNA: TGCAGTGCTAGAGCCCACCGGGACGGATACACTGAAGCTTTCTTT. V usage is TRBV20-1 and J usage is TRBJ1-1, with D tentatively TRBD1 (5 bases). The CDR3 sequence is 15 residues long. Between the trimmed V and J ends, which lost 1 base and 3 bases, there was a span of 15 bases. Germline V CDR1 and CDR2: DFQATT, SNEGSKA (reference sequence).

This clonotype was observed at least ten times. The chain uses TRBV5-1 and TRBJ2-1, with D unclear. The V gene's germline CDR1 is SGHRS and CDR2 YFSETQ. The CDR3 is 12 amino acids. V was trimmed by 0 bases and J by 8 bases, leaving 6 bases between them. The CDR3 spells CASSLVQDEQFF. The CDR3 DNA is TGCGCCAGCAGCTTGGTCCAGGATGAGCAGTTCTTC.

The chain employs TRBV24-1 and TRBJ1-5, with 9 bases fitting TRBD1. CDR1 and CDR2 from the germline V gene are KGHDR and SFDVKD. The CDR3 spans 16 residues. V was clipped by 4 bases and J by 7 bases; unmatched bases: 10. CDR3 region: CATSDAGTGLGQPQHF. The CDR3 nucleotides are TGTGCCACCAGTGACGCCGGGACAGGGTTAGGCCAGCCCCAGCATTTT.

This clonotype showed up many times. CDR3 residues: CSAEEAGSDTEAFF. CDR3 DNA sequence: TGCAGTGCTGAGGAGGCGGGATCGGACACTGAAGCTTTCTTT. The chain employs TRBV20-1 and TRBJ1-1; D is unresolved. Germline CDR1 reads DFQATT; CDR2 reads SNEGSKA (reference sequence). The germline V and J ends were trimmed by 5 bases and 3 bases, with 16 bases remaining between them. This CDR3 region has 14 residues.

Ten or more counts support this clonotype. This rearrangement joins TRBV3-1 to TRBJ1-1; TRBD1 might be the D (6 bases). CDR3 length: 13 amino acids. Germline lookup yields CDR1 LGHDT and CDR2 YNNKEL (reference sequence). V was pared by 7 bases and J by 7 bases, with 16 bases between. CDR3 amino acids: CASKLQGDIEAFF. CDR3 coding DNA: TGTGCCAGCAAGCTACAGGGAGATATTGAAGCTTTCTTT.

The chain carries TRBV11-1 and TRBJ1-1, with 7 bases fitting TRBD1. Germline V lookup: CDR1 SGHAT, CDR2 FQDESV (reference sequence). V lost 1 base to trimming and J lost 7 bases; unmatched junction nucleotides: 3. The CDR3 is 13 residues long. The CDR3 coding sequence is TGTGCCAGCAGCTTAGGTTGGGACAGTGAAGCTTTCTTT. It is translated as CASSLGWDSEAFF.

Ten or more counts support this clonotype. This chain connects TRBV2 to TRBJ2-1; 8 bases align to TRBD1. Germline V gene lookup returns CDR1 SNHLY and CDR2 FYNNEI. The CDR3 is made up of 15 amino acids. Trimming cost V 4 bases and J 6 bases; bases outside gene matches: 8. The CDR3 reads CASSAQGALSNEQFF. The CDR3 DNA reads as TGTGCCAGCAGTGCCCAGGGGGCTCTTAGCAATGAGCAGTTCTTC.

This clonotype has only a few counts. The chain joins TRBV6-1 to TRBJ2-2, with D perhaps TRBD2 (5 bases). CDR1 is MNHNS, CDR2 SASEGT, per germline. V was shortened by 6 bases and J by 1 base, with 6 bases between the two germline ends. The CDR3 is made up of 13 amino acids. This CDR3 reads CASRGLNTGELFF. The CDR3, as DNA: TGTGCCAGCAGAGGACTGAACACCGGGGAGCTGTTTTTT.

This clonotype was seen repeatedly, ten times or more. V gene TRBV6-5 combines with J gene TRBJ1-5; no definite D call. Germline CDR1 is MNHEY and CDR2 is SVGAGI. The CDR3 sequence is 14 residues long. The ends were cut back, 2 bases at V and 5 bases at J, with 10 bases in the middle. DNA for the CDR3: TGTGCCAGCAGTTACAACGGGCCCGATCAGCCCCAGCATTTT. It yields the protein CASSYNGPDQPQHF.

This clonotype occurred many times. The J gene is TRBJ2-7, the V gene TRBV3-1; 9 bases agree with TRBD1. Per the germline V gene, CDR1 is LGHDT and CDR2 is YNNKEL (reference sequence). The V gene end was trimmed by 4 bases and the J gene end by 2 bases; junction bases not matched to a gene: 3. The CDR3 has 14 amino acids. CDR3 sequence reads: CASSRTGGPYEQYF. In DNA form, the CDR3 reads TGTGCCAGCAGCCGAACAGGGGGCCCCTACGAGCAGTACTTC.

This clonotype was seen more than once but under ten times. The V call is TRBV25-1, the J call TRBJ1-2; TRBD1 might be the D (5 bases). In germline, CDR1 is MGHDK, CDR2 SYGVNS. The V end lost 3 bases, the J end lost 4 bases, and 12 bases lay between the germline ends. This CDR3 contains 14 residues. The CDR3 region has the DNA TGTGCCAGCAGTGAGGGGGACGGAATCTATGGCTACACCTTC. This encodes CASSEGDGIYGYTF.

This clonotype occurred many times. The V and J genes are TRBV11-2 and TRBJ2-2; 12 bases map to TRBD1. Trimming cost V 7 bases and J 7 bases; bases outside gene matches: 10. CDR3 length: 16 residues. The V gene's germline CDR1 is SGHAT and CDR2 FQNNGV. In DNA, the CDR3 is TGTGCCAGCAAATCCCTCCGGGACAGGGGGCGCGGGGAGCTGTTTTTT. This gives the protein CASKSLRDRGRGELFF.

This clonotype has ten or more counts. The genes are TRBV10-3 and TRBJ2-3; D possibly uses TRBD1 or TRBD2 (5 bases each). V gave up 8 bases and J gave up 0 bases, with 9 bases separating them. Germline V CDR1 and CDR2: ENHRY, SYGVKD. The CDR3 loop spans 13 amino acids. The DNA of the CDR3 is TGTGCCATCCGGGACGGCAGCACAGATACGCAGTATTTT. Its translation is CAIRDGSTDTQYF.

This clonotype was observed at least ten times. This chain uses TRBV30 with TRBJ2-1, with D perhaps matching TRBD1 (7 bases). Trimming took 5 bases from V and 10 from J, leaving 18 bases between them. The CDR3 sequence is 13 residues long. CDR1 and CDR2 from the germline V gene are GTSNPN and SVGIG (reference sequence). This chain's CDR3 is CAWAGQILGEQFF. The CDR3 region has the DNA TGTGCCTGGGCGGGACAGATTCTTGGGGAGCAGTTCTTC.

This clonotype was found many times. The V and J genes are TRBV30 and TRBJ2-7; 7 positions match TRBD1. Germline V lookup: CDR1 GTSNPN, CDR2 SVGIG (reference sequence). The CDR3 loop spans 12 amino acids. V was pared by 2 bases and J by 11 bases, with 9 bases of the junction left unmatched. Here the CDR3 reads CAWSLYEQGKYF. The CDR3 DNA is TGTGCCTGGAGTCTGTACGAACAGGGGAAGTACTTC.

The chain recombines TRBV20-1 with TRBJ2-7; tentatively, D is TRBD1 (6 bases). The CDR3 covers 11 residues. The germline V gene encodes CDR1 DFQATT and CDR2 SNEGSKA (reference sequence). V was pared by 6 bases and J by 4 bases, with 10 bases between. CDR3 loop: CSAAQGYEQYF. The CDR3 nucleotides read TGCAGTGCAGCCCAGGGGTACGAGCAGTACTTC.

The CDR3 sequence is CAISGGIGEDTQYF. Here the CDR3 DNA reads TGTGCCATCAGTGGAGGGATCGGGGAAGATACGCAGTATTTT. This sequence joins TRBV10-3 and TRBJ2-3, with D tentatively TRBD2 (5 bases). There are 14 residues in the CDR3. Germline values: CDR1 ENHRY, CDR2 SYGVKD. With 4 bases removed from V and 5 bases from J, the gap between germline ends came to 13 bases.

This clonotype was seen many times. The chain joins TRBV18 to TRBJ2-5, with D possibly being TRBD1 (5 bases). Trimming removed 4 bases from V and 2 bases from J, with 11 bases in between. CDR1 is KGHSH, CDR2 LQKENI, per germline. CDR3 size: 14 residues. The CDR3 sequence is CASSRGHGQETQYF. Written as DNA, the CDR3 is TGTGCCAGCTCACGAGGACACGGTCAAGAGACCCAGTACTTC.

This clonotype was counted many times. The chain recombines TRBV20-1 with TRBJ2-7; D is possibly TRBD1 or TRBD2 (6 bases each). Per the germline V gene, CDR1 is DFQATT and CDR2 is SNEGSKA (reference sequence). Trimming pared 4 bases from V and 1 base from J, leaving 14 bases between. This CDR3 is 14 amino acids long. CDR3 nucleotide sequence: TGCAGTGCTAAGTCGGGGGCTGGGTCCTACGAGCAGTACTTC. Its translation: CSAKSGAGSYEQYF.

This clonotype was observed a handful of times. The genes are TRBV12-5 and TRBJ2-7; D call uncertain. V lost 8 bases and J lost 2, with 13 bases in between. Germline values: CDR1 LGHNT, CDR2 FRNRAP. The CDR3 consists of 13 residues. DNA for the CDR3: TGTGCTAGTTCCTATTCAATACCCTACGAGCAGTACTTC. The encoded protein is CASSYSIPYEQYF.

The chain has TRBV5-1 and TRBJ2-2; D unclear. The germline CDR1 and CDR2 sequences are SGHRS and YFSETQ. The V gene lost 5 bases and the J gene lost 1 base, with 9 bases spanning the gap. The CDR3 has 14 residues. The CDR3 spells CASSFDGNTGELFF. Written as DNA, the CDR3 is TGCGCCAGCAGTTTCGACGGGAACACCGGGGAGCTGTTTTTT.